The 14 T cell receptor beta chains below all came from one sample that was sequenced in a study of T cell responses to AZD1222 COVID-19 vaccine. Here immunoSEQ multiplex PCR was the method, and the copy in TCRdb shows in-frame clones only, minus some. The sample consists of roughly 150,000 clones, about 91% of them appearing once. The specimen was peripheral blood, collected on day 0 of MenACWY control vaccination. The receptors derive from an adult in good health.

This sequence joins TRBV23-1 and TRBJ2-7; 10 bases fit TRBD2. TRBV23-1 is identified as an open reading frame with a role that is uncertain. The CDR3 extends over 18 amino acids. Losses at the gene ends were 5 bases for V and 4 bases for J; bases not matched to a gene: 17. The CDR3 DNA sequence: TGCGCCAGCAGTGAATACAGCAGGCTAGCGGGAGAGGATTACGAGCAGTACTTC. It translates to CASSEYSRLAGEDYEQYF.

The rearrangement links TRBV4-3 to TRBJ2-7; the D gene is possibly TRBD1 (6 bases). V was trimmed by 4 bases and J by 6 bases, leaving 13 bases between them. The CDR3 extends over 13 amino acids. Germline values: CDR1 LGHNA, CDR2 YSLEER. CDR3 nucleotides: TGCGCCAGCAGCCGGGCAGGGGACGGCGAGCAGTACTTC. The encoded protein is CASSRAGDGEQYF.

The chain carries TRBV19 and TRBJ2-7; tentatively, D is TRBD1 (6 bases). The V end lost 5 bases, the J end lost 0 bases, and 11 bases lay between the germline ends. The CDR3 consists of 14 residues. Germline V gene lookup returns CDR1 LNHDA and CDR2 SQIVND (reference sequence). CDR3 nucleotide sequence: TGTGCCAGTAGTTACAACAGGGCCTCCTACGAGCAGTACTTC. It encodes CASSYNRASYEQYF.

V and J are TRBV6-2 or TRBV6-3 and TRBJ1-3; D gene unclear. The CDR3 loop spans 15 amino acids. Germline V lookup: CDR1 MNHEY, CDR2 SVGEGT. The V end was cut by 5 bases, the J end by 0 bases, with 11 bases between. This CDR3 reads CASSPGPYSGNTIYF. The DNA for the CDR3 is TGTGCCAGCAGTCCCGGACCCTACTCTGGAAACACCATATATTTT.

The V and J genes are TRBV2 and TRBJ2-7; D unresolved. Trimming left V 0 bases short and J 4 bases short, with 19 bases between. The CDR3 is 17 residues long. The germline CDR1 and CDR2 sequences are SNHLY and FYNNEI. The CDR3 DNA reads as TGTGCCAGCAGTGAAGCGCTTCAGCTCCTGGTAACTTACGAGCAGTACTTC. Its protein is CASSEALQLLVTYEQYF.

This chain connects TRBV7-3 to TRBJ2-1, with D tentatively TRBD1 (5 bases). Deletions cut 3 bases from V and 0 bases from J, with 9 bases between. Germline assignment: CDR1 SGHTA and CDR2 FQGTGA. The CDR3 loop spans 15 amino acids. The CDR3, as DNA: TGTGCCAGCAGCTTCCAGGGAAGCTCCTACAATGAGCAGTTCTTC. It translates to CASSFQGSSYNEQFF.

The rearrangement joins TRBV11-3 to TRBJ1-2, with D possibly TRBD1 on 6 matching bases. The ends were cut back, 5 bases at V and 7 bases at J, with 17 bases in the middle. Per the germline V gene, CDR1 is SGHNT and CDR2 is YENEEA. The length of the CDR3 is 14 residues. CDR3 residues: CASSIFGTSGGYTF. The CDR3 DNA reads as TGTGCCAGCAGCATCTTCGGGACATCGGGTGGCTACACCTTC.

The chain is built from TRBV6-5 and TRBJ1-6; TRBD1 is a possible D gene (6 bases). The V gene lost 9 bases and the J gene lost 7 bases, with 13 bases spanning the gap. This CDR3 spans 13 amino acids. Germline V gives CDR1 MNHEY, CDR2 SVGAGI. CDR3 nucleotide sequence: TGTGCCAGTACGGCAGGGGAGAATTCACCCCTCCACTTT. It yields the protein CASTAGENSPLHF.

The rearrangement joins TRBV5-5 to TRBJ2-7; D might be TRBD2 (6 bases). The V gene lost 0 bases and the J gene lost 7 bases, with 17 bases spanning the gap. Germline V gene sequence: CDR1 SGHKS, CDR2 YYEKEE (reference sequence). The CDR3 contains 15 residues. The CDR3 bases are TGTGCCAGCAGCTTGGGGCCGGGAGAGGTAGGGGAGCAGTACTTC. Protein product: CASSLGPGEVGEQYF. The complete variable domain, with remaining parts taken from reference TRBV5-5 and TRBJ2-7, reads DAGVTQSPTHLIKTRGQQVTLRCSPISGHKSVSWYQQVLGQGPQFIFQYYEKEERGRGNFPDRFSARQFPNYSSELNVNALLLGDSALYLCASSLGPGEVGEQYFGPGTRLTVT.

The chain combines TRBV7-2 with TRBJ2-1; 11 nucleotides align to TRBD2. Unmatched junction bases numbered 9, after V lost 2 bases and J lost 12 bases. The CDR3 runs to 15 residues. Per the germline V gene, CDR1 is SGHTA and CDR2 is FQGNSA. The CDR3 loop reads CASSLTTSGSLGQFF. The CDR3 coding sequence is TGTGCCAGCAGCTTAACAACTAGCGGGAGTTTGGGGCAGTTCTTC.

The chain links TRBV10-3 to TRBJ1-1, with 7 positions matching TRBD1. Germline V CDR1 and CDR2: ENHRY, SYGVKD. J was trimmed by 5 bases and V by 10 bases; bases with no gene match: 13. The CDR3 extends over 14 amino acids. Written as DNA, the CDR3 is TGTGCCACGGGCAGGGGGGAAGGCGGAACTGAAGCTTTCTTT. Residues: CATGRGEGGTEAFF.

This clone has just a few counts. The rearrangement joins TRBV7-2 to TRBJ1-3; D gene unclear. From germline, CDR1 is SGHTA and CDR2 FQGNSA. This CDR3 region has 15 residues. V was shortened by 2 bases and J by 0 bases, with 8 bases between the two germline ends. The DNA of the CDR3 is TGTGCCAGCAGCTTATCTACTCCCTCTGGAAACACCATATATTTT. Translated: CASSLSTPSGNTIYF. The whole variable domain, filled in from reference TRBV7-2 and TRBJ1-3, reads GAGVSQSPSNKVTEKGKDVELRCDPISGHTALYWYRQSLGQGLEFLIYFQGNSAPDKSGLPSDRFSAERTGGSVSTLTIQRTQQEDSAVYLCASSLSTPSGNTIYFGEGSWLTVV.

The chain employs TRBV7-2 and TRBJ2-7, with D possibly being TRBD1 or TRBD2 (5 bases each). This CDR3 region has 14 residues. Germline V gene sequence: CDR1 SGHTA, CDR2 FQGNSA. V lost 0 bases to trimming and J lost 9 bases, with 15 bases between them. CDR3 sequence (DNA): TGTGCCAGCAGCTTAGCGAAGGGGCCGGGATCGCAGTACTTC. This encodes CASSLAKGPGSQYF.

The CDR3 loop is CASGLGDRDATEAFF. CDR3 bases: TGTGCTAGTGGTTTGGGGGACAGGGACGCCACTGAAGCTTTCTTT. The gene calls are TRBV12-5 and TRBJ1-1; 9 nucleotides agree with TRBD1. V lost 1 base and J lost 4; bases outside the gene matches: 4. In germline, CDR1 is LGHNT, CDR2 FRNRAP. The CDR3 extends over 15 amino acids.